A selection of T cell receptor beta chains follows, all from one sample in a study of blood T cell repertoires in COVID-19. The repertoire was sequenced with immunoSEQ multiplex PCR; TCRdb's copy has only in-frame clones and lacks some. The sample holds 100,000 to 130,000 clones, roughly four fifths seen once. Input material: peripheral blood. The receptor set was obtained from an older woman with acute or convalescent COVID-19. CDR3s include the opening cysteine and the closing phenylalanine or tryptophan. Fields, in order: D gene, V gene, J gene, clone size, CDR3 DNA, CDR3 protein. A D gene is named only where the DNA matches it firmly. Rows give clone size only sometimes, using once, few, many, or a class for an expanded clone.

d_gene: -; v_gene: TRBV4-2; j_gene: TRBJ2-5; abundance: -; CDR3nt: TGTGCCAGCAGCCAAGATCCAGGGAACACACAAGAGACCCAGTACTTC; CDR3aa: CASSQDPGNTQETQYF
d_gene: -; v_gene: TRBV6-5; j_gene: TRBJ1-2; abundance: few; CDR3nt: TGTGCCAGCAGTTACCGTACAGGTAACTATGGCTACACCTTC; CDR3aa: CASSYRTGNYGYTF
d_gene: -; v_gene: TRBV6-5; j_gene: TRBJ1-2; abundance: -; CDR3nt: TGTGCCAGCAGTCCGGCAGCGCCCTATGGCTACACCTTC; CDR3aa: CASSPAAPYGYTF
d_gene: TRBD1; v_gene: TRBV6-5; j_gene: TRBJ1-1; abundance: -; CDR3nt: TGTGCCAGCAGACACAGGGGGCGGGAGACTGAAGCTTTCTTT; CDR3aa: CASRHRGRETEAFF
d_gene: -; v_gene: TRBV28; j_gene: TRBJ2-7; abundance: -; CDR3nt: TGTGCCAGCATAGGGAGGGACAGGAGCTCCTACGAGCAGTACTTC; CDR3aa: CASIGRDRSSYEQYF
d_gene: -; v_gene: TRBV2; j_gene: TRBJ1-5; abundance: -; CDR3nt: TGTGCCAGCAGTGGACAGACGCTTAGCAATCAGCCCCAGCATTTT; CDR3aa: CASSGQTLSNQPQHF
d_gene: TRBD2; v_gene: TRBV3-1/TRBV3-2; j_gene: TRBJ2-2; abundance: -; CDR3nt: TGTGCCAGCAGCCAAGAAATGACTAGCGGGGGGCCCGGGGAGCTGTTTTTT; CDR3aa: CASSQEMTSGGPGELFF
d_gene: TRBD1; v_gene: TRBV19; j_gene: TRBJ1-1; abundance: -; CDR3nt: TGTGCCAGTAGCCGACAGGGGACAGGGGTGAACACTGAAGCTTTCTTT; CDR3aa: CASSRQGTGVNTEAFF
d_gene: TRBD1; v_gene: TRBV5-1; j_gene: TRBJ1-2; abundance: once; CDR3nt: TGCGCCAGCAGCTCGGGACAGGGGGTGACGGAGGGCTACACCTTC; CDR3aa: CASSSGQGVTEGYTF
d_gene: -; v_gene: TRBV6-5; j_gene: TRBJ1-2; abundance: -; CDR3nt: TGTGCCAGCAGCCCCCGGGAGGGAGGTAGTGGCTACACCTTC; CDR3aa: CASSPREGGSGYTF
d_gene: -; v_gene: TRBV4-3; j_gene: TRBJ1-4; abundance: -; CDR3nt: TGCGCCAGCAGCTACGGACTGGCGGCTAATGAAAAACTGTTTTTT; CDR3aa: CASSYGLAANEKLFF
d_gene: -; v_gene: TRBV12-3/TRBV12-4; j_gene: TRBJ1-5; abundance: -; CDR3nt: TGTGCCAGCAGGTCCGAGGATCAGCCCCAGCATTTT; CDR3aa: CASRSEDQPQHF
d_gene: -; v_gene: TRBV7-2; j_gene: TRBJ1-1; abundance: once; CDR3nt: TGTGCCAGCAGCTTTCAACAGAACACTGAAGCTTTCTTT; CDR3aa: CASSFQQNTEAFF
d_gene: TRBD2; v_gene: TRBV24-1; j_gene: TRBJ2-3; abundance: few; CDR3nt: TGTGCCACCAGTGATCCTAGCGGGAGGTTCGCCGATACGCAGTATTTT; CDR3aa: CATSDPSGRFADTQYF
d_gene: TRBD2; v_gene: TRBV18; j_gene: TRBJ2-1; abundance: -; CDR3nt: TGTGCCAGCTCACCAAATCCCCTAGCGGGTGGCTATGAGCAGTTCTTC; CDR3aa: CASSPNPLAGGYEQFF